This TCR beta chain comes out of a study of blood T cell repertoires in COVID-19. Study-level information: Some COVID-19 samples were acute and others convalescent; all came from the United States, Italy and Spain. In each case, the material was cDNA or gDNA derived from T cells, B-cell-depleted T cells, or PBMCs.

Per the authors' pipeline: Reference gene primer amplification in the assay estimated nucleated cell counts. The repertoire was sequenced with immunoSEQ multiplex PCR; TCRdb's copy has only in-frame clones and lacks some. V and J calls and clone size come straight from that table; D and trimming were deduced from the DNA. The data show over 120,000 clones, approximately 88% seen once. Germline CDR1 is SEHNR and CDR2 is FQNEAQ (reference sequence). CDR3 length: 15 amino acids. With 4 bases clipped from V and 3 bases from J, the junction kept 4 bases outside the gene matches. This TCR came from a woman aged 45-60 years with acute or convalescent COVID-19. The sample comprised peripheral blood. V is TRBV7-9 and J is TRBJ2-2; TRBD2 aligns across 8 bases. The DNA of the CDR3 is TGTGCCAGCAGCTCAATAGCGGGGTACACCGGGGAGCTGTTTTTT. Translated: CASSSIAGYTGELFF.